The 9 T cell receptor beta chains below were found in one sample sequenced in a study of T cell repertoires in cytomegalovirus infection. One entry per CDR3 protein, called by TCRdb with MiXCR from the reads. This table holds 350,000 to 500,000 distinct CDR3 sequences, about a third found once. The sequenced sample consisted of PBMCs. Every receptor here comes from a human donor in good health (CMV status not recorded). Some clones in this sample may be carry-over from other donors' samples.

The DNA for the CDR3 is TGTGCCAGCAGCCAAACTCGGGATGAAGCTTTCTTT. It specifies CASSQTRDEAFF. The chain links TRBV4-2 to TRBJ1-1; D gene unclear. This CDR3 comprises 12 residues. Trimming cost V 2 bases and J 7 bases, with 8 bases left between them. Germline CDR1 and CDR2: LGHNA and YNFKEQ.

V and J are TRBV3-1 and TRBJ2-7; D uncertain. The CDR3 sequence is 12 residues long. Germline V lookup: CDR1 LGHDT, CDR2 YNNKEL (reference sequence). V was clipped by 1 base and J by 3 bases, with 4 bases between them. The CDR3 DNA is TGTGCCAGCAGCCAAGCAGACTACGAGCAGTACTTC. Translated, it gives CASSQADYEQYF.

The chain carries TRBV7-9 and TRBJ1-2; D ambiguous. Germline V gene sequence: CDR1 SEHNR, CDR2 FQNEAQ (reference sequence). V was shortened by 2 bases and J by 8 bases, with 12 bases between the two germline ends. There are 13 residues in the CDR3. The CDR3 reads CASSLKGEWGYTF. The CDR3 DNA follows: TGTGCCAGCAGCTTAAAGGGAGAGTGGGGCTACACCTTC. Variable domain in full (rest from reference TRBV7-9 and TRBJ1-2): DTGVSQNPRHKITKRGQNVTFRCDPISEHNRLYWYRQTLGQGPEFLTYFQNEAQLEKSRLLSDRFSAERPKGSFSTLEIQRTEQGDSAMYLCASSLKGEWGYTFGSGTRLTVV.

The J gene is TRBJ2-4, the V gene TRBV20-1, with 11 bases identical to TRBD2. Germline V gene data show CDR1 as DFQATT and CDR2 as SNEGSKA (reference sequence). V lost 0 bases, J lost 7 bases, and 5 bases stayed unmatched. The CDR3 sequence is 15 residues long. The CDR3 region has the DNA TGCAGTGCTAGAGATCCTAGCGGGGGGTTTAACATTCAGTACTTC. Translated, it gives CSARDPSGGFNIQYF.

This clonotype has ten or more counts. This chain joins TRBV7-9 and TRBJ2-3; unclear D gene. This CDR3 contains 12 residues. V lost 4 bases and J lost 5, with 7 bases in between. Germline assignment: CDR1 SEHNR and CDR2 FQNEAQ (reference sequence). This chain's CDR3 is CASSSFRDTQYF. The CDR3 DNA sequence: TGTGCCAGCAGCTCCTTTAGAGATACGCAGTATTTT.

In this sample, this clonotype turned up many times. The chain couples TRBV11-2 to TRBJ2-3, with D maybe TRBD1 (5 bases). V was cut by 1 base and J by 4 bases, with 15 bases left in between. Germline V gene data show CDR1 as SGHAT and CDR2 as FQNNGV. The CDR3 totals 16 residues. This chain's CDR3 is CASSLGSGWFADTQYF. CDR3 DNA sequence: TGTGCCAGCAGCTTAGGGTCAGGGTGGTTCGCAGATACGCAGTATTTT.

This clonotype was seen at least ten times. As DNA, the CDR3 is TGTGCCAGCAGCTTAGGGGGACCCAGCTCCTACGAGCAGTACTTC. Translating gives CASSLGGPSSYEQYF. The chain joins TRBV7-9 to TRBJ2-7, with D possibly called TRBD1 or TRBD2 (5 bases each). The V end lost 1 base, the J end lost 0 bases, and 10 bases lay between the germline ends. The CDR3 has 15 residues. Looked up from germline, CDR1 is SEHNR and CDR2 is FQNEAQ (reference sequence).

The rearrangement uses TRBV12-3 or TRBV12-4 and TRBJ1-6; possible D gene TRBD1, 6 bases. The CDR3 extends over 16 amino acids. Trimming stripped 5 bases from V and 11 bases from J, with 22 bases between. The CDR3 sequence: CASSGGPGRTVAPLHF. The CDR3 bases are TGTGCCAGCAGTGGGGGCCCAGGGAGGACCGTGGCACCCCTCCACTTT.

With respect to this clonotype: One end of the junction fails to match germline, which may point to a read error. The CDR3 sequence is CASSSPGLSTDPQDF. DNA for the CDR3: TGTGCCAGCAGTAGCCCGGGACTAAGCACAGATCCGCAGGATTTT. The chain recombines TRBV12-3 or TRBV12-4 with TRBJ2-3; 7 nucleotides align to TRBD2. The CDR3 extends over 15 amino acids.